These 19 T cell receptor beta chains originate from one sample sequenced in a study of beta chain features in type 1 diabetes. Regarding the study as a whole: All four CD4+ subsets from Type 1 diabetes patients carried moderately but significantly shorter TCRB CDR3s.

The antigens these receptors bind are not known. The investigators reverse transcribed all of the isolated RNA, so they sequenced expressed TCRB transcripts. Sequencing used immunoSEQ multiplex PCR; TCRdb keeps in-frame clones, though not all of them. The profile shows 300,000 to 400,000 clones, 8.5% to 10% of them singletons. What was sequenced was central memory CD4+ T cells from blood. The receptors here all came from a man aged 30 to 45 with type 1 diabetes.

A few counts support this clone. The V gene is TRBV11-2, the J gene TRBJ2-1; perhaps TRBD2 as D (6 bases). Germline V gives CDR1 SGHAT, CDR2 FQNNGV. This CDR3 is 13 amino acids long. Trimming took 5 bases from V and 12 from J, leaving 17 bases between them. The CDR3 loop reads CASSPSRGTGQFF. The CDR3 coding sequence is TGTGCCAGCAGCCCCAGTCGGGGGACGGGGCAGTTCTTC.

This clone was picked up a small number of times. The gene calls are TRBV7-2 and TRBJ2-2; D remains unclear. Germline V gene sequence: CDR1 SGHTA, CDR2 FQGNSA. V lost 4 bases, J lost 2 bases, and 2 bases lay in between. CDR3 length equals 12 residues. CDR3 sequence reads: CASSSNTGELFF. The CDR3 DNA is TGTGCCAGCAGCTCAAACACCGGGGAGCTGTTTTTT.

The chain joins TRBV28 to TRBJ2-1; 12 positions match TRBD2. Germline CDR1 and CDR2: MDHEN and SYDVKM. The CDR3 covers 15 residues. Trimming removed 5 bases from V and 9 bases from J; junction bases left unmatched: 8. The CDR3 reads CASSGRRTSGIEQFF. In DNA, the CDR3 is TGTGCCAGCAGTGGACGTAGGACTAGCGGGATTGAGCAGTTCTTC.

This clone came up a few times. The genes are TRBV30 and TRBJ1-5; D is unresolved. Germline V gene data show CDR1 as GTSNPN and CDR2 as SVGIG (reference sequence). V was cut by 5 bases and J by 6 bases, with 14 bases left in between. The CDR3 runs to 13 residues. Here the CDR3 reads CAWVLRLAQPQHF. In nucleotides, the CDR3 is TGTGCCTGGGTTCTTAGGCTGGCTCAGCCCCAGCATTTT.

There are a few counts of this clone. The rearrangement uses TRBV5-5 and TRBJ1-5, with D possibly being TRBD1 (5 bases). Trimming removed 0 bases from V and 6 bases from J, with 10 bases in between. The V gene's germline CDR1 is SGHKS and CDR2 YYEKEE (reference sequence). The CDR3 extends over 14 amino acids. The CDR3 is CASSLEWGSQPQHF. The DNA for the CDR3 is TGTGCCAGCAGCTTGGAATGGGGGAGTCAGCCCCAGCATTTT.

The chain employs TRBV5-4 and TRBJ2-5, with D possibly TRBD2 on 5 matching bases. Germline values: CDR1 SGHNT, CDR2 YYREEE (reference sequence). The CDR3 extends over 13 amino acids. The V end lost 4 bases, the J end lost 5 bases, and 12 bases lay between the germline ends. In nucleotides, the CDR3 is TGTGCCAGCAGCACCGCTTCGGGGGAGACCCAGTACTTC. Its translation: CASSTASGETQYF.

This clone was seen more than once but under ten times. The genes are TRBV2 and TRBJ2-7; D is unclear. Trimming stripped 8 bases from V and 4 bases from J, with 9 bases between. The CDR3 sequence is 11 residues long. Germline V gives CDR1 SNHLY, CDR2 FYNNEI. Here the CDR3 reads CASQGGYEQYF. The CDR3 bases are TGTGCCAGCCAAGGTGGATACGAGCAGTACTTC.

This clone was detected only a few times. The chain couples TRBV6-6 to TRBJ2-2; 8 bases are a match to TRBD2. The trim removed 11 bases at V and 6 bases at J, leaving 17 bases unmatched. Germline V gene lookup returns CDR1 MNHNY and CDR2 SVGAGI (reference sequence). This CDR3 is built from 16 residues. CDR3 region: CAGSPFQAGAAGELFF. For the CDR3, the DNA is TGTGCCGGATCTCCGTTTCAAGCGGGAGCGGCCGGGGAGCTGTTTTTT.

This clone occurred a few times. The chain carries TRBV11-2 and TRBJ2-1; 14 bases map to TRBD2. The CDR3 contains 16 residues. From germline, CDR1 is SGHAT and CDR2 FQNNGV. V trimming: 5 bases; J trimming: 7 bases; junction bases outside the gene matches: 7. CDR3 protein: CASSPTGLAGENEQFF. CDR3 nucleotide sequence: TGTGCCAGCAGCCCCACGGGACTAGCGGGAGAAAATGAGCAGTTCTTC.

This clone was recorded a few times. This chain links TRBV4-2 with TRBJ2-2; D unresolved. This CDR3 has 15 residues. Trimming removed 5 bases from V and 2 bases from J, with 12 bases in between. Germline loops: CDR1 LGHNA, CDR2 YNFKEQ. CDR3 coding DNA: TGTGCCAGCAGCTATCGCCGGGTCAACACCGGGGAGCTGTTTTTT. Translated: CASSYRRVNTGELFF.

V usage is TRBV19 and J usage is TRBJ1-1; no clear D. From germline, CDR1 is LNHDA and CDR2 SQIVND (reference sequence). This CDR3 contains 14 residues. Trimming cost V 4 bases and J 3 bases, with 12 bases left between them. The CDR3 DNA follows: TGTGCCAGTAGTAATAGGAGGGAGGACACTGAAGCTTTCTTT. Translating it yields CASSNRREDTEAFF.

This clone has more than one count but fewer than ten. The chain combines TRBV11-2 with TRBJ1-1; tentative D call: TRBD1 (6 bases). The CDR3 sequence is 12 residues long. Germline CDR1 and CDR2: SGHAT and FQNNGV. V lost 4 bases and J lost 7, with 10 bases in between. In nucleotides, the CDR3 is TGTGCCAGCAGCTCAGGGGCCCTTGAAGCTTTCTTT. Its translation is CASSSGALEAFF.

V gene TRBV4-3 combines with J gene TRBJ2-7; D call uncertain. Deletions cut 3 bases from V and 3 bases from J, with 15 bases between. CDR1 and CDR2 (germline): LGHNA, YSLEER. The CDR3 extends over 15 amino acids. The CDR3 spells CASSQGLGNIYEQYF. The CDR3 bases are TGCGCCAGCAGCCAGGGTTTGGGGAACATCTACGAGCAGTACTTC.

The V and J genes are TRBV6-5 and TRBJ2-1; D is undetermined. The germline V and J ends were trimmed by 5 bases and 8 bases, with 13 bases remaining between them. This CDR3 spans 13 amino acids. The germline V gene has CDR1 MNHEY and CDR2 SVGAGI. CDR3 DNA: TGTGCCAGCAGTGTAGACCGTTCCTATGAGCAGTTCTTC. Protein sequence: CASSVDRSYEQFF.

The chain employs TRBV5-4 and TRBJ1-2; the D is unclear. From germline, CDR1 is SGHNT and CDR2 YYREEE (reference sequence). V was pared by 2 bases and J by 8 bases, with 13 bases between. This CDR3 contains 13 residues. The CDR3 protein is CASSFSESGGYTF. The CDR3 bases are TGTGCCAGCAGCTTCTCTGAATCGGGGGGCTACACCTTC. The full variable domain, rest sourced from reference TRBV5-4 and TRBJ1-2, is ETGVTQSPTHLIKTRGQQVTLRCSSQSGHNTVSWYQQALGQGPQFIFQYYREEENGRGNFPPRFSGLQFPNYSSELNVNALELDDSALYLCASSFSESGGYTFGSGTRLTVV.

The rearrangement links TRBV30 to TRBJ1-1; possible D gene TRBD1, 5 bases. The ends were cut back, 3 bases at V and 11 bases at J, with 16 bases in the middle. Germline values: CDR1 GTSNPN, CDR2 SVGIG (reference sequence). This CDR3 comprises 12 residues. The CDR3 DNA follows: TGTGCCTGGAGCGCAGGGAGAGTGACCGCTTTCTTT. Translated, it gives CAWSAGRVTAFF.

This clone has only a few counts. This rearrangement joins TRBV10-3 to TRBJ2-3; TRBD2 is a possible D gene (6 bases). Germline V gene data show CDR1 as ENHRY and CDR2 as SYGVKD. Trimming cost V 8 bases and J 6 bases, with 12 bases left between them. The CDR3 consists of 12 residues. CDR3 DNA: TGTGCCATCCTCGGTGGGGGGGATACGCAGTATTTT. It is translated as CAILGGGDTQYF.

V gene TRBV28 combines with J gene TRBJ1-5; no clear D gene. CDR1 and CDR2 from the germline V gene are MDHEN and SYDVKM. CDR3 length: 13 amino acids. V was clipped by 5 bases and J by 3 bases, with 8 bases between them. The CDR3 reads CASSRLFNQPQHF. The CDR3 DNA sequence: TGTGCCAGCAGTCGACTATTCAATCAGCCCCAGCATTTT. Variable domain in full (rest from reference TRBV28 and TRBJ1-5): DVKVTQSSRYLVKRTGEKVFLECVQDMDHENMFWYRQDPGLGLRLIYFSYDVKMKEKGDIPEGYSVSREKKERFSLILESASTNQTSMYLCASSRLFNQPQHFGDGTRLSIL.

V and J are TRBV9 and TRBJ2-1; 14 bases agree with TRBD2. There are 14 residues in the CDR3. Per the germline V gene, CDR1 is SGDLS and CDR2 is YYNGEE. V shed 3 bases and J 11 bases; nucleotides not matched to a gene: 4. DNA for the CDR3: TGTGCCAGCAGCGCGGGACTAGCGGGAGCACAGCAGTTCTTC. Translated, it gives CASSAGLAGAQQFF.